This is a list of T cell receptor beta chains from one sample in a study of beta chain features in type 1 diabetes. Here immunoSEQ multiplex PCR was the method, and the copy in TCRdb shows in-frame clones only, minus some. The table includes around 300,000 clones, approximately 10% detected once. Source material: naive CD4+ T cells from blood. These receptors all stem from a woman under 40 in good health. The CDR3 runs from the conserved cysteine through the conserved F or W. The order of the fields is V gene, D gene, J gene, clone size, CDR3 protein, CDR3 DNA. D genes are given only for firm matches. Size values are once, few and many counts, or a class for expanded clones, and some rows have none.

TRBV30	TRBD2	TRBJ2-3	.	CATQEPGLADIRNTQYF	TGTGCCACACAAGAACCGGGACTAGCGGACATAAGGAATACGCAGTATTTT
TRBV6-5	.	TRBJ2-7	.	CASSYSYWAYYEQYF	TGTGCCAGCAGTTACTCATACTGGGCTTACTACGAGCAGTACTTC
TRBV28	.	TRBJ2-7	.	CASHTGPPRPEQYF	TGTGCCAGTCATACAGGGCCTCCTCGTCCCGAGCAGTACTTC
TRBV9	TRBD1	TRBJ2-1	.	CASSVGDRVMVQFF	TGTGCCAGCAGCGTGGGAGACAGGGTCATGGTGCAGTTCTTC
TRBV11-2	TRBD2	TRBJ2-2	few	CASSPGGVTGELFF	TGTGCCAGCAGCCCCGGGGGGGTCACCGGGGAGCTGTTTTTT
TRBV6-5	.	TRBJ2-4	.	CASSYSWASGNIQYF	TGTGCCAGCAGTTACTCGTGGGCCAGTGGGAACATTCAGTACTTC
TRBV1	.	TRBJ2-7	.	CTSSQEISIPGTGTYEQYF	TGCACCAGCAGCCAAGAGATATCGATTCCCGGGACAGGGACCTACGAGCAGTACTTC
TRBV28	.	TRBJ2-7	few	CASSPGQYEQYF	TGTGCCAGCAGTCCCGGACAGTACGAGCAGTACTTC
TRBV7-9	.	TRBJ1-1	.	CASTERAGTEAFF	TGTGCCAGCACCGAGCGGGCGGGCACTGAAGCTTTCTTT
TRBV11-2	TRBD1	TRBJ1-1	.	CASRPDRGRMEGTEAFF	TGTGCCAGCAGACCCGACAGGGGGCGGATGGAGGGCACTGAAGCTTTCTTT
TRBV28	TRBD2	TRBJ2-7	few	CASSLPLGGSSEQYF	TGTGCCAGCAGTTTACCTCTTGGCGGGAGTAGCGAGCAGTACTTC
TRBV5-1	.	TRBJ1-4	.	CASSFRATNEKLFF	TGCGCCAGCAGCTTCAGGGCAACTAATGAAAAACTGTTTTTT
TRBV30	TRBD2	TRBJ2-7	.	CAWSTGTSRTYEQYF	TGTGCCTGGTCGACCGGGACTAGCAGAACCTACGAGCAGTACTTC
TRBV28	TRBD2	TRBJ2-1	.	CASSHSSGNYNEQFF	TGTGCCAGCAGTCATTCTAGCGGGAACTACAATGAGCAGTTCTTC
TRBV5-1	TRBD1	TRBJ2-7	.	CASSPRDSYEQYF	TGCGCCAGCAGCCCCCGGGACAGCTACGAGCAGTACTTC
TRBV27	.	TRBJ2-1	.	CASSLLRRREQFF	TGTGCCAGCAGTTTACTACGCCGTCGTGAGCAGTTCTTC
TRBV6-5	TRBD1	TRBJ2-1	.	CASRVDRGFYNEQFF	TGTGCCAGCAGGGTTGACAGGGGGTTTTACAATGAGCAGTTCTTC
TRBV9	.	TRBJ2-3	.	CASTRRGGEFEDTQYF	TGTGCCAGCACCCGTAGAGGAGGGGAGTTCGAAGATACGCAGTATTTT